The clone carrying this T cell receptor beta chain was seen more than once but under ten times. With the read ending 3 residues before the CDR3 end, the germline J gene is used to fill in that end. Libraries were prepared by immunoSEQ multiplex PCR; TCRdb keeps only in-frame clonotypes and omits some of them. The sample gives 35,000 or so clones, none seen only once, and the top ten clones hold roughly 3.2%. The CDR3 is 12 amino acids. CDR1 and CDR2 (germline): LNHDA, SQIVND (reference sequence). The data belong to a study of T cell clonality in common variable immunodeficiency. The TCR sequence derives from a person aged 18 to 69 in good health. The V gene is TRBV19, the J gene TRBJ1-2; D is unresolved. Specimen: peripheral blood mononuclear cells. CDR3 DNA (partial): TGTGCCAGTAGTACCCGATACAATGAC. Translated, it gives CASSTRYND. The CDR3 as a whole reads CASSTRYNDYTF. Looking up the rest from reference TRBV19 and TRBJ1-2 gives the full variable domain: DGGITQSPKYLFRKEGQNVTLSCEQNLNHDAMYWYRQDPGQGLRLIYYSQIVNDFQKGDIAEGYSVSREKKESFPLTVTSAQKNPTAFYLCASSTRYNDYTFGSGTRLTVV.